This TCR beta chain was obtained from a study of T cell responses to AZD1222 COVID-19 vaccine. Regarding the study as a whole: Breadth and depth of Spike-specific TCRs rose after two AZD1222 doses. Donors were mostly white British, more females; clonal diversity possibly underestimated. Repertoires were collected only later (after the peak T cell response had occurred).

With respect to this clone: Its antigen is still unknown.

The V end was cut by 4 bases, the J end by 2 bases, with 9 bases between. This CDR3 is built from 14 residues. CDR1 is SGHAT and CDR2 is FQNNGV in the germline V gene. Some clones are missing from TCRdb's copy, which holds only in-frame ones; the method was immunoSEQ multiplex PCR. This table has under 70,000 clones, 76% appearing once. Here the sequenced sample was peripheral blood, taken on day 0 of AZD1222 vaccination. This clonotype was sampled from an adult in good health. V gene TRBV11-2 combines with J gene TRBJ1-3; perhaps TRBD1 as D (6 bases). As DNA, the CDR3 is TGTGCCAGCAGCTCCCCAGGGGCTGGAAACACCATATATTTT. Its protein is CASSSPGAGNTIYF.